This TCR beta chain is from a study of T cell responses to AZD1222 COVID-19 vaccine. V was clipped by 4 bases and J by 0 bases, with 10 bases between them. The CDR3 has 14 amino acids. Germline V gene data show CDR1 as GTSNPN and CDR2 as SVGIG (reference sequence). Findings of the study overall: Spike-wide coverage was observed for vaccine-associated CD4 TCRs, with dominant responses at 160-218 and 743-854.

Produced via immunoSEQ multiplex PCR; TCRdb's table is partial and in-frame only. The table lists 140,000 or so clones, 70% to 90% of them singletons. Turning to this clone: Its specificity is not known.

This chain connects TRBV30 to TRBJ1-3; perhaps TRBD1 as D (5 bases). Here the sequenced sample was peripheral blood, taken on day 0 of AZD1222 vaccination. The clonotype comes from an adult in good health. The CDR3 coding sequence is TGTGCCTGGACAGGGTTATTCTCTGGAAACACCATATATTTT. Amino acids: CAWTGLFSGNTIYF.